This T cell receptor beta chain was identified during a study of blood T cell repertoires in COVID-19. Patients at the Seattle site were enrolled during active infection and followed longitudinally. V shed 5 bases, J shed 4 bases, and the junction held 4 bases outside the gene matches. The CDR3 runs 12 residues. CDR1 is SQVTM, CDR2 ANQGSEA, per germline. Per the original methods: Reference gene primer amplification gave nucleated cell count estimates. The protocol was immunoSEQ multiplex PCR, while the TCRdb copy is restricted to in-frame clones and leaves out a portion. The V and J calls and clone size come from that table; D and trimming were worked out from the DNA. The table lists more than 350,000 clones, more than 70% of them singletons, with under 4% in the top ten.

This clonotype originated in a woman in her 30s with COVID-19, enrolled during active disease. The sample consisted of peripheral blood. J is TRBJ1-2 and V is TRBV29-1; 7 positions agree with TRBD1. The CDR3 sequence is CSVLSGGYGYTF. As DNA, the CDR3 is TGCAGCGTTCTGTCAGGGGGCTATGGCTACACCTTC.